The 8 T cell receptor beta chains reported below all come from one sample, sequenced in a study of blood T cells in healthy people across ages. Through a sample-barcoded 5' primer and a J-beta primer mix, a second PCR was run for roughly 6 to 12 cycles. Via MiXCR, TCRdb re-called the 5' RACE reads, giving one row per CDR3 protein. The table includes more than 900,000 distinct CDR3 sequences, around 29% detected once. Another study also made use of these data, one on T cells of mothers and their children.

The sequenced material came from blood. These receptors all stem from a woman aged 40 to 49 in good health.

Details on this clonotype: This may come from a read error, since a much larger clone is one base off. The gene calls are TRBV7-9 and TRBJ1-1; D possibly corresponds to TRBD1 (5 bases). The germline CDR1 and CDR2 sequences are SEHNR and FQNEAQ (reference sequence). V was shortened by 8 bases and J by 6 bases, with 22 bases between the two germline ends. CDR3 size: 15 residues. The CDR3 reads CASGGFPTHNAEAFF. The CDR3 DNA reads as TGTGCCAGCGGGGGGTTCCCCACTCATAACGCTGAAGCTTTCTTT.

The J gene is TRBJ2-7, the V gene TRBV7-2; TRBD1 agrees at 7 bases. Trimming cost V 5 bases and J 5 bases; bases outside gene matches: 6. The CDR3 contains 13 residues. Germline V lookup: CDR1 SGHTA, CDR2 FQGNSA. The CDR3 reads CASSVDRANEQYF. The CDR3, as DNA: TGTGCCAGCAGCGTAGACAGGGCCAACGAGCAGTACTTC.

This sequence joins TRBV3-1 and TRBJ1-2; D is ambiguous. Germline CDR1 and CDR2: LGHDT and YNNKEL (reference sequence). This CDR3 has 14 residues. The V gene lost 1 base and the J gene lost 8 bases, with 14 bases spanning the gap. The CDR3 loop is CASSQVSSLGGYTF. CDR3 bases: TGTGCCAGCAGCCAAGTGTCCTCCTTGGGAGGCTACACCTTC.

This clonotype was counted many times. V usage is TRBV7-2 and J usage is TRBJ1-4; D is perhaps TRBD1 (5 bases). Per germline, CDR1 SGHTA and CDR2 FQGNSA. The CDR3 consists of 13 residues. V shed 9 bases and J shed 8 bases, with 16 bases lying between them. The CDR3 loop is CASRSGAGEKLFF. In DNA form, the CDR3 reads TGTGCCAGTCGCTCCGGGGCCGGAGAAAAACTGTTTTTT.

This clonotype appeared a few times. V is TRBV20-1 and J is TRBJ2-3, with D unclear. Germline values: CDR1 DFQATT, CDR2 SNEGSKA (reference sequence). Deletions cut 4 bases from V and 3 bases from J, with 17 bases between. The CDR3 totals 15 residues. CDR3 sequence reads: CSAIVPAIVTDTQYF. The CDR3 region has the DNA TGCAGTGCTATAGTTCCAGCCATTGTTACAGATACGCAGTATTTT.

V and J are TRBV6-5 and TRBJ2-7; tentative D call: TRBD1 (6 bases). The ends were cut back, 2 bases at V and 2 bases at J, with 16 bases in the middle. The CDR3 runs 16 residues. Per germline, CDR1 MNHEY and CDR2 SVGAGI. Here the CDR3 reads CASSYGMTGPTYEQYF. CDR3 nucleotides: TGTGCCAGCAGTTACGGTATGACAGGCCCAACCTACGAGCAGTACTTC.

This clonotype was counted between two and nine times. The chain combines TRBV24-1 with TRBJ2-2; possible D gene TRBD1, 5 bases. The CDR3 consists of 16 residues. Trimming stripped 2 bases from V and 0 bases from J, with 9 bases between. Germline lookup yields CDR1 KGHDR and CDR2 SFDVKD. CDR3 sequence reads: CATSDSWGPNTGELFF. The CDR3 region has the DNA TGTGCCACCAGTGATTCCTGGGGCCCGAACACCGGGGAGCTGTTTTTT.

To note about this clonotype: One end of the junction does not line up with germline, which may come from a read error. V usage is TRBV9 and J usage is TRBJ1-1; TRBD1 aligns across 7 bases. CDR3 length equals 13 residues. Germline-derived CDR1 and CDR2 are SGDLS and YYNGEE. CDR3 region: CTSTGTANTEAFF. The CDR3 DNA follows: TGTACCAGCACCGGGACAGCGAACACTGAAGCTTTCTTT.